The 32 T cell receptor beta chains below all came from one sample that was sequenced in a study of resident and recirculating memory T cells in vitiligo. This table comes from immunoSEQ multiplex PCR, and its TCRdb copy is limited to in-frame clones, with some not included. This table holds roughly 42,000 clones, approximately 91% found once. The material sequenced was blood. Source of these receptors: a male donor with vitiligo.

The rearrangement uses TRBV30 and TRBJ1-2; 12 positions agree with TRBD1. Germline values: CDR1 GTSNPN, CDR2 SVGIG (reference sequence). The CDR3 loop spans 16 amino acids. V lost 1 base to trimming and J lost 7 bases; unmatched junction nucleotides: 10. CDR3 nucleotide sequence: TGTGCCTGGAGTGCCCCCCGGGACAGGGGGCGTCCTGGCTACACCTTC. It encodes CAWSAPRDRGRPGYTF.

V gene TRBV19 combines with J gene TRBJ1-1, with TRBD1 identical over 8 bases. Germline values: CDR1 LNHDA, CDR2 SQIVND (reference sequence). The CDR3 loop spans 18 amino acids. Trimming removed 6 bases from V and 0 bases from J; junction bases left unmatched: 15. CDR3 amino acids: CASSKLLTGVEVNTEAFF. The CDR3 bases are TGTGCCAGTAGCAAATTACTGACAGGGGTGGAGGTGAACACTGAAGCTTTCTTT.

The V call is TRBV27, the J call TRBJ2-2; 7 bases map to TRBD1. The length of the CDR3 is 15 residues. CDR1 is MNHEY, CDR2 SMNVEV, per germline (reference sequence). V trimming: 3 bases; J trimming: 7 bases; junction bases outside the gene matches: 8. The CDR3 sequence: CASSLLTGPGGELFF. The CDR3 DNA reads TGTGCCAGCAGTTTGCTGACAGGGCCCGGCGGGGAGCTGTTTTTT.

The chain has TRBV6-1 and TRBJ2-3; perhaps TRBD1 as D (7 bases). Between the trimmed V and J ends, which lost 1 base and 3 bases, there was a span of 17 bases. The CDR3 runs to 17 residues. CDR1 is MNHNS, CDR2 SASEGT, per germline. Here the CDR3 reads CASSEEGGGQGTDTQYF. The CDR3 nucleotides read TGTGCCAGCAGTGAAGAAGGAGGGGGCCAGGGGACAGATACGCAGTATTTT.

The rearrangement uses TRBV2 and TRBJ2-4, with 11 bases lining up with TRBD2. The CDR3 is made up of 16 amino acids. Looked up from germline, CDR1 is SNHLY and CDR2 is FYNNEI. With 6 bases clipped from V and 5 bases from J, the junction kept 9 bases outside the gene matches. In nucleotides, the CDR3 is TGTGCCAGCAGATTCATAGCGGGGGGGCGGGAAAACATTCAGTACTTC. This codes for CASRFIAGGRENIQYF.

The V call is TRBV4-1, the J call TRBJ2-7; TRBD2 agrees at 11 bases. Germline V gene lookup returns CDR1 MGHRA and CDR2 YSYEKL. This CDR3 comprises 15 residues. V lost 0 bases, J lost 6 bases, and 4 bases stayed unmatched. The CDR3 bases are TGCGCCAGCAGCCAAGACTTTAGCGGGGGGGGCGAGCAGTACTTC. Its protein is CASSQDFSGGGEQYF.

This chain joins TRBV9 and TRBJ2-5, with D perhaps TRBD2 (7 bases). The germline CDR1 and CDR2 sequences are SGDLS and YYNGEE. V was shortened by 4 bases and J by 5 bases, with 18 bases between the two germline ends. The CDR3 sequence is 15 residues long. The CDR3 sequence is CASSPGGGAGETQYF. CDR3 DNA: TGTGCCAGCAGCCCCGGAGGGGGAGCGGGGGAGACCCAGTACTTC.

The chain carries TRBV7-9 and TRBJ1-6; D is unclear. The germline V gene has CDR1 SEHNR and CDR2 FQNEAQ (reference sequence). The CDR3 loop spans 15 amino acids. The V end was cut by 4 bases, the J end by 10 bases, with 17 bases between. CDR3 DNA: TGTGCCAGCAGCTCTTACGAACAGTACCGCTCACCCCTCCACTTT. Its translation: CASSSYEQYRSPLHF.

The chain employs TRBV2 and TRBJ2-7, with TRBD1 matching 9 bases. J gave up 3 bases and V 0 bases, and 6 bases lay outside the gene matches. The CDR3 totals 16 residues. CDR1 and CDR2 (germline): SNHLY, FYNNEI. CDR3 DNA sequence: TGTGCCAGCAGTGAAGCCCCGGGACAGGGCCGCTACGAGCAGTACTTC. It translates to CASSEAPGQGRYEQYF.

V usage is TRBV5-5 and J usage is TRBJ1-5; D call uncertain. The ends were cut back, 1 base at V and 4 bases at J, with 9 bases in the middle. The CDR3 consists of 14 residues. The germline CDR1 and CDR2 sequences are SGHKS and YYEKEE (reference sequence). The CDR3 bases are TGTGCCAGCAGCTTGTTGGTCTATAATCAGCCCCAGCATTTT. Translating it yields CASSLLVYNQPQHF.

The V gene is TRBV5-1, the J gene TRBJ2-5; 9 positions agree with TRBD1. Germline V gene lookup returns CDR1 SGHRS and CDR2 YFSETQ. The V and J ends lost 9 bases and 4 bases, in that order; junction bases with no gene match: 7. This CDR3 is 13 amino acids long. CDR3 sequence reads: CATGTGSVETQYF. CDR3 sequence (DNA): TGCGCCACCGGGACAGGGTCCGTAGAGACCCAGTACTTC.

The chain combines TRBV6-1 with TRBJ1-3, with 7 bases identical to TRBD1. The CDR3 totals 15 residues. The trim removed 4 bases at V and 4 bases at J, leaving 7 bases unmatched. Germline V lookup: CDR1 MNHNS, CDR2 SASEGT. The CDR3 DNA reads TGTGCCAGCAGTGCATCAGGACAGGCAGGAAACACCATATATTTT. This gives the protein CASSASGQAGNTIYF.

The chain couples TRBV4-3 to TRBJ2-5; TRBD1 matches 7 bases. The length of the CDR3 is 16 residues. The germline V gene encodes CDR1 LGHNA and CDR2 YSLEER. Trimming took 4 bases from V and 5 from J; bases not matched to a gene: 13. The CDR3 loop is CASSLRGQVFWETQYF. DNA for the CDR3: TGCGCCAGCAGCCTCCGAGGACAGGTTTTTTGGGAGACCCAGTACTTC.

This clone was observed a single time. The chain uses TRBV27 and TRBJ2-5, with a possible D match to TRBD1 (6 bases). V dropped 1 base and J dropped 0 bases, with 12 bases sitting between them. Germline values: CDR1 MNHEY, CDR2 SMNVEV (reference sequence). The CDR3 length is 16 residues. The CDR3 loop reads CASSLFGTPYQETQYF. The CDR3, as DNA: TGTGCCAGCAGTTTATTCGGGACACCCTACCAAGAGACCCAGTACTTC.

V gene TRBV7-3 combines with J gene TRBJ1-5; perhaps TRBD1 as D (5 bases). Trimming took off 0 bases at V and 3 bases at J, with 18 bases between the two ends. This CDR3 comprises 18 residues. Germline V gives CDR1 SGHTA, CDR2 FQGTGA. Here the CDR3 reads CASSLTYSAGGTNQPQHF. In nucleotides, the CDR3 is TGTGCCAGCAGCTTAACCTACAGTGCCGGGGGAACCAATCAGCCCCAGCATTTT.

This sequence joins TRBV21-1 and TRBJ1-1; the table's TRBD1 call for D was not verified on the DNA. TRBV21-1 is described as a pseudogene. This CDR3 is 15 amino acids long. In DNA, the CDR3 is TGTGCCAGCAGCAAAGAGGGGCGCCGAACAACTGAAGCTTTCTTT. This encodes CASSKEGRRTTEAFF.

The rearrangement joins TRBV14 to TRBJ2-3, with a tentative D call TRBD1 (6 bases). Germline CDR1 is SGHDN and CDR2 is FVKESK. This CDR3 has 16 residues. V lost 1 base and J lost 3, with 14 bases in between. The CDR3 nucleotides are TGTGCCAGCAGCCAAGTGCTCAGGGGCGAGACAGATACGCAGTATTTT. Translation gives CASSQVLRGETDTQYF.

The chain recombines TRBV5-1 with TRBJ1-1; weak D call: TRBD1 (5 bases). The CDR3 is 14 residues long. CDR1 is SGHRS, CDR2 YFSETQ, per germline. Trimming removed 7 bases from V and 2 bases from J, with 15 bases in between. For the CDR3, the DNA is TGCGCCAGCTCGGGGGTGCCGGCTAACACTGAAGCTTTCTTT. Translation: CASSGVPANTEAFF.

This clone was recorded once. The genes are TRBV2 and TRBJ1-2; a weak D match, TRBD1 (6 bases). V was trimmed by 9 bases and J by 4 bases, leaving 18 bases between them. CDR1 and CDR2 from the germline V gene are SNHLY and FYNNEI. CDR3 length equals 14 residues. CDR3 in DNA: TGTGCCAGTCGGGCCGGGACACCAGGCTATGGCTACACCTTC. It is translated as CASRAGTPGYGYTF.

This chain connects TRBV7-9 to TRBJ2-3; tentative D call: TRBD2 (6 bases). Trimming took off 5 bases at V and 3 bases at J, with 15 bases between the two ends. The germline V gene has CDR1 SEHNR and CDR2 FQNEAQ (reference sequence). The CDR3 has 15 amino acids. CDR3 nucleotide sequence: TGTGCCAGCAGCCCCTTCTCTAGCGCTACAGATACGCAGTATTTT. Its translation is CASSPFSSATDTQYF.

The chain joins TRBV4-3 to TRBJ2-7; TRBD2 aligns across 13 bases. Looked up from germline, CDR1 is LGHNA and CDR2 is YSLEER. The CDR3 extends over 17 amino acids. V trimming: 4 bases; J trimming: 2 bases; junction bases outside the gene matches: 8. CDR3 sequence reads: CASSRGTSGANAYEQYF. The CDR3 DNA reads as TGCGCCAGCAGCCGAGGGACTAGCGGGGCTAACGCCTACGAGCAGTACTTC.

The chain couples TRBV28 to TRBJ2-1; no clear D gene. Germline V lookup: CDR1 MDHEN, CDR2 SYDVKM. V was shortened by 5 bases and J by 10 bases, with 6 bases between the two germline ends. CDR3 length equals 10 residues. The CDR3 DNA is TGTGCCAGCAGTCTACAGGAGCAGTTCTTC. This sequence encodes CASSLQEQFF.

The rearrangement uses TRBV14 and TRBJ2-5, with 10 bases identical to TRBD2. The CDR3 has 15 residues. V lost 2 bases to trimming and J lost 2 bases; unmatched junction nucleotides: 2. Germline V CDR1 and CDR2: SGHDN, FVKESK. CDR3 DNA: TGTGCCAGCAGCCAACCAGCGGGGGGGCAAGAGACCCAGTACTTC. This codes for CASSQPAGGQETQYF.

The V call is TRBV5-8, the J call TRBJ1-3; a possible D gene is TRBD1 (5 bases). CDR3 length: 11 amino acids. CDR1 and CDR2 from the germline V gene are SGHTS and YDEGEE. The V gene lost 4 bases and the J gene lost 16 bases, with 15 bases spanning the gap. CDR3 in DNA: TGTGCCAGCAGCCCTCTGGGACTGTGGTATTTT. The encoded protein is CASSPLGLWYF.

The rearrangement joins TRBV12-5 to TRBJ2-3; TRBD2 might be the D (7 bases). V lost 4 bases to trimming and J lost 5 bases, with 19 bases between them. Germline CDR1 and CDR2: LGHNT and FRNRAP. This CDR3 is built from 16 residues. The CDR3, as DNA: TGTGCTAGTGGTTCCCCCGGGGGGCCCTTTCAAGATACGCAGTATTTT. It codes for CASGSPGGPFQDTQYF.

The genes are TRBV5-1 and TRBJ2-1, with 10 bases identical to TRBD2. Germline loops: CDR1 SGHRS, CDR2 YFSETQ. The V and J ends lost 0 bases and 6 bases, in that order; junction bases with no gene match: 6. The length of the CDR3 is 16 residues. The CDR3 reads CASSLAILAGGNEQFF. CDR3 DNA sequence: TGCGCCAGCAGCTTGGCCATTTTAGCGGGGGGCAATGAGCAGTTCTTC. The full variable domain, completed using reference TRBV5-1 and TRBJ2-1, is KAGVTQTPRYLIKTRGQQVTLSCSPISGHRSVSWYQQTPGQGLQFLFEYFSETQRNKGNFPGRFSGRQFSNSRSEMNVSTLELGDSALYLCASSLAILAGGNEQFFGPGTRLTVL.

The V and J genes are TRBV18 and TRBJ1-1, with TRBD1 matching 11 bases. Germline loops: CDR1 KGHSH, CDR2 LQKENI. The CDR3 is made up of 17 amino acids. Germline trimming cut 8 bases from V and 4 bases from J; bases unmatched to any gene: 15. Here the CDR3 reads CASLLVAAGTGGTEAFF. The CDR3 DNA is TGTGCCAGCCTCCTGGTCGCGGCCGGGACAGGGGGCACTGAAGCTTTCTTT.

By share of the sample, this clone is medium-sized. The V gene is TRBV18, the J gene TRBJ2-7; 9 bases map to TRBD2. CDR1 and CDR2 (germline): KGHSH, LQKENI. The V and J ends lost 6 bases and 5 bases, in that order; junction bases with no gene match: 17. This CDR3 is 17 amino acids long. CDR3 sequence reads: CASSPLPSAGGFDEQYF. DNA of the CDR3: TGTGCCAGCTCTCCCCTCCCGTCAGCGGGGGGTTTCGACGAGCAGTACTTC. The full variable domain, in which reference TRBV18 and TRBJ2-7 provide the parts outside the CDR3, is NAGVMQNPRHLVRRRGQEARLRCSPMKGHSHVYWYRQLPEEGLKFMVYLQKENIIDESGMPKERFSAEFPKEGPSILRIQQVVRGDSAAYFCASSPLPSAGGFDEQYFGPGTRLTVT.

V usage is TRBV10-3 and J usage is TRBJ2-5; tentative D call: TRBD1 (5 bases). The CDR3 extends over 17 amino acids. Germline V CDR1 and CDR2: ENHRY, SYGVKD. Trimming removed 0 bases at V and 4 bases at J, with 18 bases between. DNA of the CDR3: TGTGCCATCAGTGAGTCGTCGCAAATTCAGGGATCAGAGACCCAGTACTTC. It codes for CAISESSQIQGSETQYF.

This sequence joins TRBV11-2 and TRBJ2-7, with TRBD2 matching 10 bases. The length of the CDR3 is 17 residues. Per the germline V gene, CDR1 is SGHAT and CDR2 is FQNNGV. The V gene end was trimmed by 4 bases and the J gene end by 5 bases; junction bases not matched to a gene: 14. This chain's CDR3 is CASSSLAGAPLMNEQYF. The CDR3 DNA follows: TGTGCCAGCAGCTCGCTAGCGGGGGCGCCCCTAATGAACGAGCAGTACTTC.

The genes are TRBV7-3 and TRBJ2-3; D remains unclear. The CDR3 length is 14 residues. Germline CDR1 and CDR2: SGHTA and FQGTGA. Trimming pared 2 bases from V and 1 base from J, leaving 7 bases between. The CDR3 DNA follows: TGTGCCAGCAGCTTAGGGCTCGGCACAGATACGCAGTATTTT. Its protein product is CASSLGLGTDTQYF. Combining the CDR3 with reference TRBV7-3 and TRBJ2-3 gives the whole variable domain GAGVSQTPSNKVTEKGKYVELRCDPISGHTALYWYRQSLGQGPEFLIYFQGTGAADDSGLPNDRFFAVRPEGSVSTLKIQRTERGDSAVYLCASSLGLGTDTQYFGPGTRLTVL.

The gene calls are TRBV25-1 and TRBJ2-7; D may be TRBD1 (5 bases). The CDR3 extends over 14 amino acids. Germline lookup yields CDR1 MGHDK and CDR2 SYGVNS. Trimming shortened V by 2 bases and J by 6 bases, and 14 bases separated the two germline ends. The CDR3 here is CASSELQQVGEQYF. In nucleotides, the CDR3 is TGTGCCAGCAGTGAACTTCAACAGGTTGGCGAGCAGTACTTC.